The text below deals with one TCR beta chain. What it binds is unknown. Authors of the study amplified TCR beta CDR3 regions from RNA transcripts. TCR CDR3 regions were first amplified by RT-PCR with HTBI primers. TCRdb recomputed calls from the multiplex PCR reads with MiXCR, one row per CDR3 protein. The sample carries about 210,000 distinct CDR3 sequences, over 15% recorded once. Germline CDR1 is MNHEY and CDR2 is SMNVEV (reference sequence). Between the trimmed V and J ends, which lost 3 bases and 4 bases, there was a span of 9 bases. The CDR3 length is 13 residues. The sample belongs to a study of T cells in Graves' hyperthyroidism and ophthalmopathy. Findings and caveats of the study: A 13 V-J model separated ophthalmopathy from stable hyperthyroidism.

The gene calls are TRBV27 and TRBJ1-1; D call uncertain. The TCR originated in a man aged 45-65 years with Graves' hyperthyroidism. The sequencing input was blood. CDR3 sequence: CASSFAWGTEAFF. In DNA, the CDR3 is TGTGCCAGCAGTTTTGCGTGGGGCACTGAAGCTTTCTTT.